The 7 T cell receptor beta chains listed next were all sequenced from one sample in a study of cytomegalovirus exposure and HLA in healthy donors. The PCR used 60 Vbeta and 13 Jbeta primers. Clones were sequenced by immunoSEQ multiplex PCR, and TCRdb holds only the in-frame ones, with some missing. This sample has 150,000 to 200,000 clones, with about three quarters found just once. The sequenced sample consisted of PBMCs. The receptors were sampled from a woman in her thirties or forties in good health and CMV-seronegative.

This chain uses TRBV9 with TRBJ1-3, with D possibly TRBD1 on 6 matching bases. Germline V gene lookup returns CDR1 SGDLS and CDR2 YYNGEE. V was trimmed by 0 bases and J by 7 bases, leaving 11 bases between them. The CDR3 covers 14 residues. The DNA of the CDR3 is TGTGCCAGCAGCGTAGAGGGGGGGCGGAACACCATATATTTT. Its translation: CASSVEGGRNTIYF.

This clone was detected only once. V gene TRBV6-5 combines with J gene TRBJ2-5; 7 bases align to TRBD2. The CDR3 runs to 15 residues. The trim removed 6 bases at V and 1 base at J, leaving 8 bases unmatched. The germline gives CDR1 MNHEY, CDR2 SVGAGI. CDR3 residues: CASRPGGLTQETQYF. As DNA, the CDR3 is TGTGCCAGCAGACCCGGGGGACTAACCCAAGAGACCCAGTACTTC.

The genes are TRBV27 and TRBJ1-2; a weak D match, TRBD1 (6 bases). The CDR3 length is 14 residues. Germline V gene lookup returns CDR1 MNHEY and CDR2 SMNVEV (reference sequence). Trimming pared 5 bases from V and 4 bases from J, leaving 14 bases between. The CDR3 region is CASSPYTGSYGYTF. CDR3 coding DNA: TGTGCCAGCAGTCCATACACAGGGAGCTATGGCTACACCTTC.

The chain carries TRBV4-3 and TRBJ1-1; 10 nucleotides agree with TRBD1. Germline values: CDR1 LGHNA, CDR2 YSLEER. The CDR3 sequence is 15 residues long. Trimming took 1 base from V and 4 from J; bases not matched to a gene: 3. CDR3 coding DNA: TGCGCCAGCAGCCAAGGACAGGGGGCTTTCACTGAAGCTTTCTTT. It codes for CASSQGQGAFTEAFF.

The chain employs TRBV11-3 and TRBJ2-5, with D tentatively TRBD2 (5 bases). Germline-derived CDR1 and CDR2 are SGHNT and YENEEA. Trimming removed 2 bases at V and 4 bases at J, with 14 bases between. The CDR3 is 15 residues long. The CDR3 loop is CASSLSNGNSETQYF. CDR3 coding DNA: TGTGCCAGCAGCTTATCTAACGGGAACTCAGAGACCCAGTACTTC.

This clone was observed a handful of times. V is TRBV27 and J is TRBJ2-7, with D unclear. CDR3 length equals 12 residues. Trimming pared 4 bases from V and 9 bases from J, leaving 13 bases between. The germline gives CDR1 MNHEY, CDR2 SMNVEV (reference sequence). The CDR3 DNA reads as TGTGCCAGCAGTTCGCACCGGATTGGGCAGTACGTC. It yields the protein CASSSHRIGQYV.

The V and J genes are TRBV18 and TRBJ2-5, with a tentative D call TRBD2 (6 bases). Germline values: CDR1 KGHSH, CDR2 LQKENI. The CDR3 sequence is 17 residues long. V was trimmed by 3 bases and J by 1 base, leaving 18 bases between them. Written as DNA, the CDR3 is TGTGCCAGCTCACCTTGGCGGGGTGCAAGGGGCCAAGAGACCCAGTACTTC. Translation: CASSPWRGARGQETQYF.